The 10 T cell receptor beta chains below come from one sample, sequenced in a study of Graves' ophthalmopathy and Graves' hyperthyroidism (dated by TCRdb to the late 2010s). Sequencing was carried out with an Illumina HiSeq 2000. For repertoire sequencing, TCR beta CDR3 regions were amplified from RNA transcripts. HTBI primers and the Qiagen OneStep RT-PCR kit were used in a first-round RT-PCR, which was followed by a second-round multiplex PCR, size selection and purification. TCRdb reworked the public reads: Q25 trimming with fastp, MiXCR clone assembly, productive beta chains retained. CDR3 protein duplicates are merged, each entry listing the most common genes and DNA. The sample yields approximately 500,000 distinct CDR3 sequences; around 14% were counted once. The ten largest clones take up over 7.5% of the sample. Sequenced sample: blood. The receptors originated from a woman aged 25 to 39 with Graves' ophthalmopathy. Donor details come from another sample of the same person, matched by shared clones.

The chain couples TRBV5-1 to TRBJ1-2; possible D gene TRBD1, 5 bases. The V and J ends lost 4 bases and 2 bases respectively, with 15 bases between them. The CDR3 extends over 15 amino acids. CDR1 and CDR2 from the germline V gene are SGHRS and YFSETQ. The CDR3 nucleotides read TGCGCCAGCAGCCTGTCATCACAGGCAAACTATGGCTACACCTTC. It encodes CASSLSSQANYGYTF.

This clonotype has ten or more counts. The chain has TRBV28 and TRBJ1-2, with D possibly matching TRBD1 (5 bases). V was clipped by 3 bases and J by 2 bases, with 16 bases between them. Germline lookup yields CDR1 MDHEN and CDR2 SYDVKM. This CDR3 is 16 amino acids long. In DNA, the CDR3 is TGTGCCAGCAGTTTGATCCAGCTTCAGGGCAACTATGGCTACACCTTC. Its translation: CASSLIQLQGNYGYTF.

This clonotype occurred a few times. V is TRBV20-1 and J is TRBJ2-7, with 8 bases aligning to TRBD1. V lost 2 bases and J lost 5; bases outside the gene matches: 5. The CDR3 extends over 13 amino acids. CDR1 and CDR2 (germline): DFQATT, SNEGSKA (reference sequence). CDR3 sequence: CSARSGGGHEQYF. The CDR3 region has the DNA TGCAGTGCTAGATCAGGGGGCGGCCACGAGCAGTACTTC.

This clonotype was observed at least ten times. This chain uses TRBV6-5 with TRBJ1-2; D ambiguous. The germline V gene has CDR1 MNHEY and CDR2 SVGAGI. The germline V and J ends were trimmed by 5 bases and 0 bases, with 7 bases remaining between them. CDR3 size: 13 residues. The CDR3 DNA follows: TGTGCCAGCAGTAGGACGCCTAACTATGGCTACACCTTC. This codes for CASSRTPNYGYTF.

This clonotype was observed many times. This sequence joins TRBV5-1 and TRBJ2-5; maybe TRBD2 (5 bases). CDR1 SGHRS and CDR2 YFSETQ come from the germline V gene. CDR3 length: 14 residues. Trimming cost V 3 bases and J 3 bases, with 12 bases left between them. The CDR3 region has the DNA TGCGCCAGCAGCTCCCTTTTGAGGGAAGAGACCCAGTACTTC. It is translated as CASSSLLREETQYF.

This clonotype was seen ten or more times. The chain joins TRBV28 to TRBJ2-5; D possibly uses TRBD1 or TRBD2 (5 bases each). Trimming stripped 4 bases from V and 5 bases from J, with 17 bases between. This CDR3 contains 15 residues. Germline V gene lookup returns CDR1 MDHEN and CDR2 SYDVKM. The CDR3 loop is CASSSTQQGRETQYF. CDR3 nucleotide sequence: TGTGCCAGCAGTTCGACCCAGCAGGGACGGGAGACCCAGTACTTC. Together with reference TRBV28 and TRBJ2-5, the CDR3 gives the full variable domain: DVKVTQSSRYLVKRTGEKVFLECVQDMDHENMFWYRQDPGLGLRLIYFSYDVKMKEKGDIPEGYSVSREKKERFSLILESASTNQTSMYLCASSSTQQGRETQYFGPGTRLLVL.

This CDR3 is CASSSRTSGGRNTGELFF. Here the CDR3 DNA reads TGTGCCAGCAGTTCGAGGACTAGCGGGGGCCGGAACACCGGGGAGCTGTTTTTT. This chain joins TRBV12-3 or TRBV12-4 and TRBJ2-2, with TRBD2 matching over 13 bases. The J segment lost 1 base and the V segment lost 4 bases, leaving 6 bases of the junction unmatched. This CDR3 region has 18 residues.

This chain connects TRBV2 to TRBJ1-2; D remains unclear. CDR3 length equals 13 residues. V shed 7 bases and J shed 3 bases, with 12 bases lying between them. Germline V gives CDR1 SNHLY, CDR2 FYNNEI. The CDR3 region is CASNVGRDYGYTF. The CDR3 DNA follows: TGTGCCAGCAATGTGGGAAGGGACTATGGCTACACCTTC.

This clonotype appeared many times. V usage is TRBV6-1 and J usage is TRBJ2-7; TRBD2 agrees at 8 bases. The junction had 5 bases not matched to a gene; V was cut back by 7 bases and J by 3 bases. Germline CDR1 MNHNS, CDR2 SASEGT. The CDR3 totals 13 residues. For the CDR3, the DNA is TGTGCCAGCAACCGAGGGACTAGCTACGAGCAGTACTTC. It is translated as CASNRGTSYEQYF.

To note about this clonotype: A clone one base away is much larger, so this may be a read error. CDR3 region: CASSAIGGNGYTF. Here the CDR3 DNA reads TGTGCCAGCAGCGCGATCGGGGGAAATGGCTACACCTTC. The rearrangement uses TRBV7-8 and TRBJ1-2; D perhaps matches TRBD1 (5 bases). The CDR3 is made up of 13 amino acids. The germline V and J ends were trimmed by 5 bases and 6 bases, with 13 bases remaining between them. From germline, CDR1 is SGHVS and CDR2 FQNEAQ.